This T cell receptor beta chain appears in the sequencing data of a study of T cell responses to AZD1222 COVID-19 vaccine. Findings and caveats of the study: The sample set comprised mostly white British donors with more females, and clonal diversity was possibly underestimated. All repertoire sampling was performed exclusively after the peak T cell response.

Worth noting for this clone: Its antigen is not known.

Clones were read by immunoSEQ multiplex PCR, and TCRdb kept only the in-frame ones, dropping some. In the table there are some 110,000 clones, 85% to 95% of which are singletons. The CDR3 runs 13 residues. With 0 bases removed from V and 6 bases from J, the gap between germline ends came to 11 bases. Germline V CDR1 and CDR2: GTSNPN, SVGIG (reference sequence). The chain has TRBV30 and TRBJ1-1; no definite D call. The receptor was isolated from an adult in good health. Here the sequenced sample was peripheral blood, taken on day 0 of AZD1222 vaccination. The CDR3 reads CAWSVGPGAEAFF. CDR3 DNA sequence: TGTGCCTGGAGTGTTGGCCCAGGAGCTGAAGCTTTCTTT.